The entry below describes one T cell receptor (beta chain). Antigen: not known. These data come from a study of vaccination and CD4 T cells after COVID-19. The wider study: Vaccinees got either two BNT162b2 doses or two mRNA-1273 doses. Once diagnosed, patients had post-COVID samples drawn a median 101 days later (range 35 to 161).

This sample's treatment: roughly ten-day PBMC culture with coronavirus spike peptide pools or control peptides (ViraFEST assay). Negative-selection isolation of CD4+ T cells was performed after around ten days of culture. The Oncomine TCR Beta short-read assay was what sequenced the DNA obtained from cultured CD4+ T cells. Genomic DNA was isolated from CD4+ T cells that had been cultured. TCRdb used MiXCR to reprocess the PCR reads, holding one entry per CDR3 protein. The top ten clones hold roughly 26% of a sample with roughly 11,000 distinct CDR3 sequences, around 60% of them seen once. Specimen: CD4+ T cells from blood, cultured in vitro. This TCR was recovered from a human donor who had recovered from COVID-19.

This CDR3 is CASSSWVSGNTIYF. The CDR3 bases are TGTGCCAGCAGTTCATGGGTCTCTGGAAACACCATATATTTT. The chain uses TRBV28 and TRBJ1-3; D is unclear. Germline V gene lookup returns CDR1 MDHEN and CDR2 SYDVKM. CDR3 length: 14 amino acids. V was cut by 4 bases and J by 0 bases, with 7 bases left in between.